The 30 T cell receptor beta chains below all came from one sample that was sequenced in a study of tumor-infiltrating lymphocytes in localized non-small cell lung cancer. Produced via immunoSEQ multiplex PCR; TCRdb's table is partial and in-frame only. The sample has several thousand clones; approximately 71% are singletons. Sequenced sample: lung tumor tissue. These receptors originate from a human donor with non-small cell lung cancer.

This clone was seen more than once but under ten times. This chain connects TRBV15 to TRBJ2-5; 8 bases align to TRBD2. With 7 bases clipped from V and 4 bases from J, the junction kept 2 bases outside the gene matches. The CDR3 spans 12 residues. Germline V lookup: CDR1 LNHNV, CDR2 YYDKDF (reference sequence). The CDR3 DNA reads as TGTGCCACCAACCGGGGGGGAGAGACCCAGTACTTC. As protein: CATNRGGETQYF.

Of note for this clone: The junction does not match germline at one end; this may be a read error. The CDR3 loop is CASRIGGGHPNTEAFF. The DNA of the CDR3 is TGTGCCAGTAGGATAGGGGGAGGTCACCCGAACACTGAAGCTTTCTTT. The rearrangement joins TRBV19 to TRBJ1-1, with a possible D match to TRBD1 (6 bases). The CDR3 sequence is 16 residues long. The V gene's germline CDR1 is LNHDA and CDR2 SQIVND (reference sequence).

The V call is TRBV7-3, the J call TRBJ2-3, with TRBD1 matching over 9 bases. CDR1 is SGHTA and CDR2 is FQGTGA in the germline V gene. The CDR3 is 15 residues long. V trimming: 3 bases; J trimming: 0 bases; junction bases outside the gene matches: 1. The CDR3 sequence: CASSLDRGSTDTQYF. The CDR3 DNA follows: TGTGCCAGCAGCTTGGACAGGGGTAGCACAGATACGCAGTATTTT.

This rearrangement joins TRBV2 to TRBJ2-1, with 9 bases identical to TRBD2. The CDR3 runs 15 residues. The germline V gene has CDR1 SNHLY and CDR2 FYNNEI. Trimming removed 2 bases from V and 2 bases from J; junction bases left unmatched: 1. This CDR3 reads CASSEKRGAYNEQFF. Here the CDR3 DNA reads TGTGCCAGCAGTGAAAAGCGGGGGGCCTACAATGAGCAGTTCTTC.

The chain recombines TRBV4-3 with TRBJ2-7; D is undetermined. The CDR3 extends over 15 amino acids. The V gene's germline CDR1 is LGHNA and CDR2 YSLEER. V gave up 4 bases and J gave up 4 bases, with 17 bases separating them. The DNA for the CDR3 is TGCGCCAGCAGCCTCGGATTAGGGCTAAGGTACGAGCAGTACTTC. Its translation is CASSLGLGLRYEQYF.

V is TRBV5-1 and J is TRBJ2-5; D tentatively fits TRBD1 or TRBD2 (5 bases each). This CDR3 spans 16 amino acids. CDR1 and CDR2 from the germline V gene are SGHRS and YFSETQ. V dropped 0 bases and J dropped 2 bases, with 14 bases sitting between them. The CDR3 spells CASSLDPGTSQETQYF. The CDR3 coding sequence is TGCGCCAGCAGCTTGGACCCCGGGACGTCACAAGAGACCCAGTACTTC. The full variable domain, rest sourced from reference TRBV5-1 and TRBJ2-5, is KAGVTQTPRYLIKTRGQQVTLSCSPISGHRSVSWYQQTPGQGLQFLFEYFSETQRNKGNFPGRFSGRQFSNSRSEMNVSTLELGDSALYLCASSLDPGTSQETQYFGPGTRLLVL.

The chain couples TRBV28 to TRBJ1-2, with 8 bases aligning to TRBD1. The CDR3 is made up of 14 amino acids. The ends lost 6 bases at V and 3 bases at J; junction bases unmatched: 6. CDR1 and CDR2 (germline): MDHEN, SYDVKM. CDR3 protein: CASSQGAFYYGYTF. CDR3 sequence (DNA): TGTGCCAGCAGCCAGGGGGCGTTTTACTATGGCTACACCTTC.

By sample share, this clone is large. This chain uses TRBV7-6 with TRBJ1-1; D is perhaps TRBD1 (6 bases). CDR3 length: 14 residues. Germline V gives CDR1 SGHVS, CDR2 FNYEAQ. V lost 2 bases, J lost 8 bases, and 15 bases lay in between. Written as DNA, the CDR3 is TGTGCCAGCAGCTTATTAGGGGGGCAGACAGAAGCTTTCTTT. Residues: CASSLLGGQTEAFF. Together with reference TRBV7-6 and TRBJ1-1, the CDR3 gives the full variable domain: GAGVSQSPRYKVTKRGQDVALRCDPISGHVSLYWYRQALGQGPEFLTYFNYEAQQDKSGLPNDRFSAERPEGSISTLTIQRTEQRDSAMYRCASSLLGGQTEAFFGQGTRLTVV.

This sequence joins TRBV6-5 and TRBJ1-1; TRBD1 might be the D (5 bases). CDR3 length: 14 residues. From germline, CDR1 is MNHEY and CDR2 SVGAGI. With 2 bases removed from V and 0 bases from J, the gap between germline ends came to 7 bases. The CDR3 region has the DNA TGTGCCAGCAGTTACGGGACGGTGAACACTGAAGCTTTCTTT. It encodes CASSYGTVNTEAFF.

The chain employs TRBV7-8 and TRBJ1-1; 10 bases match TRBD1. Germline V gives CDR1 SGHVS, CDR2 FQNEAQ. The V segment lost 5 bases and the J segment 7 bases; nucleotides outside the gene matches: 7. The CDR3 is 14 amino acids. The chain's CDR3 is CASSLRQGAVEAFF. The CDR3 nucleotides are TGTGCCAGCAGCCTCCGACAGGGGGCGGTTGAAGCTTTCTTT.

This clone was seen more than once but under ten times. The J gene is TRBJ1-5, the V gene TRBV2, with D possibly being TRBD1 (6 bases). CDR3 length: 14 amino acids. Trimming pared 5 bases from V and 4 bases from J, leaving 12 bases between. The germline V gene encodes CDR1 SNHLY and CDR2 FYNNEI. CDR3 in DNA: TGTGCCAGCAGTCCCGGACAGCAGAATCAGCCCCAGCATTTT. This codes for CASSPGQQNQPQHF.

This chain uses TRBV19 with TRBJ1-2; tentatively, D is TRBD1 (5 bases). The germline CDR1 and CDR2 sequences are LNHDA and SQIVND (reference sequence). V was clipped by 7 bases and J by 4 bases, with 16 bases between them. This CDR3 comprises 14 residues. CDR3 sequence reads: CASTIPGGTYGYTF. The CDR3 nucleotides are TGTGCCAGTACCATCCCCGGGGGGACCTATGGCTACACCTTC.

The gene calls are TRBV2 and TRBJ1-3; 8 bases agree with TRBD1. This CDR3 has 13 residues. The junction had 2 bases not matched to a gene; V was cut back by 6 bases and J by 4 bases. The germline V gene encodes CDR1 SNHLY and CDR2 FYNNEI. The CDR3 region has the DNA TGTGCCAGCAGGGACAGGGAAGGAAACACCATATATTTT. Translating it yields CASRDREGNTIYF.

This clone was detected only a few times. This sequence joins TRBV5-1 and TRBJ1-2, with 10 bases identical to TRBD1. In germline, CDR1 is SGHRS, CDR2 YFSETQ. The CDR3 contains 16 residues. V lost 2 bases and J lost 6; bases outside the gene matches: 10. This CDR3 reads CASSLGTGDVWNGYTF. The CDR3 bases are TGCGCCAGCAGCTTAGGGACAGGGGATGTGTGGAATGGCTACACCTTC.

This chain uses TRBV4-3 with TRBJ2-1, with TRBD2 as a possible D gene (6 bases). Germline V gene lookup returns CDR1 LGHNA and CDR2 YSLEER. The CDR3 spans 17 residues. V was pared by 4 bases and J by 0 bases, with 16 bases between. CDR3: CASSRFPGLSSYNEQFF. The CDR3 region has the DNA TGCGCCAGCAGCCGCTTCCCGGGACTCAGCTCCTACAATGAGCAGTTCTTC.

This chain links TRBV9 with TRBJ1-3, with D possibly being TRBD1 (5 bases). There are 16 residues in the CDR3. Germline lookup yields CDR1 SGDLS and CDR2 YYNGEE. V was shortened by 3 bases and J by 0 bases, with 13 bases between the two germline ends. CDR3 region: CASSARDGSSGNTIYF. CDR3 coding DNA: TGTGCCAGCAGCGCTCGGGACGGATCCTCTGGAAACACCATATATTTT. The full variable domain, rest sourced from reference TRBV9 and TRBJ1-3, is DSGVTQTPKHLITATGQRVTLRCSPRSGDLSVYWYQQSLDQGLQFLIQYYNGEERAKGNILERFSAQQFPDLHSELNLSSLELGDSALYFCASSARDGSSGNTIYFGEGSWLTVV.

This rearrangement joins TRBV5-1 to TRBJ1-2, with 8 bases aligning to TRBD1. V trimming: 0 bases; J trimming: 8 bases; junction bases outside the gene matches: 6. The CDR3 covers 14 residues. CDR1 and CDR2 from the germline V gene are SGHRS and YFSETQ. The CDR3 loop reads CASSLATGGSGYTF. The CDR3 DNA follows: TGCGCCAGCAGCTTGGCTACAGGGGGGTCGGGCTACACCTTC.

This clone was counted between two and nine times. The chain is built from TRBV4-2 and TRBJ1-2; D gene uncertain. Germline assignment: CDR1 LGHNA and CDR2 YNFKEQ. The CDR3 is made up of 16 amino acids. V lost 0 bases and J 4 bases, leaving 15 bases between the germline ends. The CDR3 loop reads CASSQDASIGIYGYTF. DNA for the CDR3: TGTGCCAGCAGCCAAGACGCGAGTATCGGGATCTATGGCTACACCTTC.

This clone appeared a few times. This sequence joins TRBV5-5 and TRBJ1-6; D not resolved. V lost 1 base to trimming and J lost 4 bases, with 18 bases between them. Germline CDR1 reads SGHKS; CDR2 reads YYEKEE (reference sequence). This CDR3 is built from 18 residues. In DNA form, the CDR3 reads TGTGCCAGCAGCTTGAGGGTTATAGGAGAGCGTTATAATTCACCCCTCCACTTT. Translating it yields CASSLRVIGERYNSPLHF.

This clone was seen a handful of times. The junction departs from the called germline gene at one end, perhaps through a read error. The chain combines TRBV10-2 with TRBJ1-2; TRBD1 might be the D (6 bases). Germline V lookup: CDR1 WSHSY, CDR2 SAAADI. The CDR3 spans 14 residues. The CDR3 sequence is CASSVPGEVDGYIF. CDR3 bases: TGCGCCAGCAGTGTCCCAGGGGAGGTGGATGGCTACATCTTC.

This chain links TRBV6-6 with TRBJ1-1; 12 nucleotides match TRBD1. The CDR3 spans 16 residues. Germline-derived CDR1 and CDR2 are MNHNY and SVGAGI (reference sequence). Losses at the gene ends were 2 bases for V and 7 bases for J; bases not matched to a gene: 8. CDR3 nucleotides: TGTGCCAGCAGTTACGGGGACAGGGGGCTAGCAAATGAAGCTTTCTTT. It translates to CASSYGDRGLANEAFF.

This chain connects TRBV19 to TRBJ2-7; 7 bases map to TRBD1. This CDR3 is 15 amino acids long. CDR1 is LNHDA, CDR2 SQIVND, per germline (reference sequence). The J segment lost 2 bases and the V segment lost 2 bases, leaving 6 bases of the junction unmatched. The CDR3 DNA follows: TGTGCCAGTAGTATAAGCGCGACAGGGACCTACGAGCAGTACTTC. Its protein product is CASSISATGTYEQYF.

V and J are TRBV5-1 and TRBJ1-2, with 9 bases fitting TRBD1. The trim removed 0 bases at V and 8 bases at J, leaving 8 bases unmatched. The CDR3 is made up of 15 amino acids. The germline V gene has CDR1 SGHRS and CDR2 YFSETQ. The CDR3 DNA reads TGCGCCAGCAGCTTGGCGGTCAGGACAGGGGACGGCTACACCTTC. Its translation is CASSLAVRTGDGYTF.

The chain is built from TRBV7-9 and TRBJ2-3; D not resolved. Per the germline V gene, CDR1 is SEHNR and CDR2 is FQNEAQ (reference sequence). This CDR3 has 14 amino acids. The V end lost 3 bases, the J end lost 1 base, and 8 bases lay between the germline ends. The CDR3 loop is CASSFGDGTDTQYF. CDR3 in DNA: TGTGCCAGCAGCTTTGGGGATGGCACAGATACGCAGTATTTT. The full variable domain, completed using reference TRBV7-9 and TRBJ2-3, is DTGVSQNPRHKITKRGQNVTFRCDPISEHNRLYWYRQTLGQGPEFLTYFQNEAQLEKSRLLSDRFSAERPKGSFSTLEIQRTEQGDSAMYLCASSFGDGTDTQYFGPGTRLTVL.

This chain uses TRBV4-3 with TRBJ1-4; D not certain. Deletions cut 4 bases from V and 0 bases from J, with 12 bases between. The CDR3 contains 16 residues. Germline loops: CDR1 LGHNA, CDR2 YSLEER. CDR3 sequence (DNA): TGCGCCAGCAGCCGAAGCTCAGTTGCAACTAATGAAAAACTGTTTTTT. This codes for CASSRSSVATNEKLFF.

This sequence joins TRBV5-1 and TRBJ2-5; D is unresolved. Deletions cut 4 bases from V and 5 bases from J, with 12 bases between. This CDR3 spans 13 amino acids. CDR1 is SGHRS, CDR2 YFSETQ, per germline. This chain's CDR3 is CASSPVVRETQYF. In DNA form, the CDR3 reads TGCGCCAGCAGCCCAGTCGTGCGGGAGACCCAGTACTTC.

The genes are TRBV11-2 and TRBJ2-7; D gene uncertain. Per germline, CDR1 SGHAT and CDR2 FQNNGV. Trimming cost V 5 bases and J 3 bases, with 14 bases left between them. The CDR3 is 14 residues long. The CDR3 DNA reads TGTGCCAGCAGCGCTAGGACGGAGCACTACGAGCAGTACTTC. This codes for CASSARTEHYEQYF.

The table lists this clone with a count of one. The rearrangement uses TRBV5-6 and TRBJ2-7; possibly TRBD1 for D (7 bases). Germline CDR1 and CDR2: SGHDT and YYEEEE. The CDR3 has 16 amino acids. V was trimmed by 0 bases and J by 0 bases, leaving 13 bases between them. The CDR3, as DNA: TGTGCCAGCAGCTTGGAGACAGGGAGGATCTCCTACGAGCAGTACTTC. It codes for CASSLETGRISYEQYF.

This clone was observed a single time. The chain links TRBV18 to TRBJ1-2; the match to TRBD1 covers 9 bases. The junction had 6 bases not matched to a gene; V was cut back by 0 bases and J by 1 base. The CDR3 totals 17 residues. The germline V gene has CDR1 KGHSH and CDR2 LQKENI. As DNA, the CDR3 is TGTGCCAGCTCACCACCCACAGGGGGCCTACGTAACTATGGCTACACCTTC. Protein sequence: CASSPPTGGLRNYGYTF.

The chain employs TRBV5-6 and TRBJ2-7; D is ambiguous. The germline V gene encodes CDR1 SGHDT and CDR2 YYEEEE. CDR3 size: 15 residues. Deletions cut 0 bases from V and 0 bases from J, with 10 bases between. CDR3 DNA sequence: TGTGCCAGCAGCTTGGCCGACCGTTACTCCTACGAGCAGTACTTC. It encodes CASSLADRYSYEQYF. Filled out from reference TRBV5-6 and TRBJ2-7, the complete variable domain reads DAGVTQSPTHLIKTRGQQVTLRCSPKSGHDTVSWYQQALGQGPQFIFQYYEEEERQRGNFPDRFSGHQFPNYSSELNVNALLLGDSALYLCASSLADRYSYEQYFGPGTRLTVT.